This T cell receptor (beta chain) was retrieved from a study of cytomegalovirus exposure and HLA in healthy donors. Study outcomes and limitations: Only CMV serostatus was available as immune exposure information.

For this clone: Its cognate antigen is unknown.

The PCR was carried out with 60 Vbeta primers and 13 Jbeta primers. Profiled with immunoSEQ multiplex PCR; TCRdb holds only in-frame clones, not every one. This sample has 120,000 or so clones; roughly 77% occur once, and the top ten carry about 1.8%. This CDR3 is built from 17 residues. V gave up 1 base and J gave up 3 bases, with 19 bases separating them. The germline gives CDR1 SEHNR, CDR2 FQNEAQ (reference sequence). V and J are TRBV7-9 and TRBJ2-7; D may be TRBD1 (8 bases). The TCR sequence derives from a man aged 18 to 29 in good health and CMV-seronegative. The source material was PBMCs. The chain's CDR3 is CASSLVMGGGQVYEQYF. CDR3 DNA: TGTGCCAGCAGCTTAGTTATGGGGGGGGGACAGGTCTACGAGCAGTACTTC.